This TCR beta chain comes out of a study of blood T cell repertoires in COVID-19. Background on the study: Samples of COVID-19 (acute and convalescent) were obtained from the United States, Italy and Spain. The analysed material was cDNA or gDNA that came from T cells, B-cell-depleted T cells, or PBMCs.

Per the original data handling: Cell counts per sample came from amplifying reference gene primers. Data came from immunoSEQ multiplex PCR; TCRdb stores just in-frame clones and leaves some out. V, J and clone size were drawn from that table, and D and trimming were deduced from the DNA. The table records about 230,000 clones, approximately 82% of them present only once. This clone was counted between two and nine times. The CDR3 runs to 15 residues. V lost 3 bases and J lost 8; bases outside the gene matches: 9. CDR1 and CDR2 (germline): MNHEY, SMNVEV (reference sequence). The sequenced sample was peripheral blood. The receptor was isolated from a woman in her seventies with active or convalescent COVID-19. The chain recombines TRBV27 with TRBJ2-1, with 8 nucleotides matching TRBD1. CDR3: CASSFSRTGFDEQFF. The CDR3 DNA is TGTGCCAGCAGTTTCAGCCGGACAGGGTTCGATGAGCAGTTCTTC.